A selection of T cell receptor beta chains follows, all from one sample in a study of OX40 agonist ivuxolimab in advanced cancers. Only in-frame clones appear in the TCRdb table, and some are missing; sequencing was by immunoSEQ multiplex PCR. Here the sample spans 65,000 to 85,000 clones, around nine tenths being singletons. Specimen: CD4+ or CD8+ T cells sorted from blood, collected in a trial of the OX40 agonist ivuxolimab. The receptor set was obtained from an adult with an advanced solid tumor such as melanoma, head and neck, liver or kidney cancer. The CDR3 runs from the conserved cysteine through the conserved F or W. Fields, in order: CDR3 protein, V gene.

CDR3 protein: CASSPWGLGDNTEAFF
V gene: TRBV5-1

CDR3 protein: CASSLNTGASNEQFF
V gene: TRBV7-3

CDR3 protein: CASRFSGRGRTDTQYF
V gene: TRBV28

CDR3 protein: CASSQDYLILQYGYTF
V gene: TRBV4-2

CDR3 protein: CASSPRPGQNIQYF
V gene: TRBV5-6

CDR3 protein: CASSVGPGAAYEQYF
V gene: TRBV14

CDR3 protein: CASSLAGTGVGEQYF
V gene: TRBV11-2

CDR3 protein: CASTPSILNTEAFF
V gene: TRBV10-2

CDR3 protein: CASSLTSGGSSYNEQFF
V gene: TRBV4-1

CDR3 protein: CASSLALTASGNTIYF
V gene: TRBV7-2

CDR3 protein: CASSLSGGAEGNEQFF
V gene: TRBV5-4

CDR3 protein: CASSSSSYEQYF
V gene: TRBV13

CDR3 protein: CASSLNVGGEEFF
V gene: TRBV5-1

CDR3 protein: CATSGRTGETNEKLFF
V gene: TRBV15

CDR3 protein: CASSPTVGQETQYF
V gene: TRBV7-6

CDR3 protein: CASSFSTGVRNTEAFF
V gene: TRBV27

CDR3 protein: CASSSGTSLTGELFF
V gene: TRBV4-1

CDR3 protein: CASSGTGQSQPQHF
V gene: TRBV9

CDR3 protein: CASSQAGTGLYEQYF
V gene: TRBV4-1

CDR3 protein: CASSMTPPGPQHF
V gene: TRBV19

CDR3 protein: CASSQPGTYNEQFF
V gene: TRBV4-1

CDR3 protein: CASSPPLTSGSNNEQFF
V gene: TRBV18

CDR3 protein: CASTLGGVGSGELFF
V gene: TRBV6-6

CDR3 protein: CASSLVAGLETQYF
V gene: TRBV7-9

CDR3 protein: CASSIGGLETQYF
V gene: TRBV11-2